This is a list of T cell receptor beta chains from one sample in a study of response to subunit inactivated influenza vaccine. TCRdb fed the RT-PCR reads into MiXCR, producing one record per CDR3 protein. Of 650,000 to 800,000 distinct CDR3 sequences in the sample, around 20% were seen once. Sequences were derived from PBMCs from blood, sampled 5 to 6 days after vaccination. The receptors originated from a man aged 45-60 years who received an inactivated influenza vaccine. Each CDR3 is given with its conserved first and last residue. The D gene is left open where the match is weak. Some rows mark clone size as missing; the rest say once, few, many or name a class of expanded clone.

D,size,J,V,CDR3,DNA
NA,NA,TRBJ2-7,TRBV11-2,CASSYGRAGEQYF,TGTGCCAGCAGCTATGGGCGGGCCGGGGAGCAGTACTTC
TRBD2,NA,TRBJ2-1,TRBV7-9,CASSPTSGIPLHEQFF,TGTGCCAGCAGCCCCACTAGCGGGATCCCCCTCCATGAGCAGTTCTTC
NA,NA,TRBJ1-2,TRBV5-1,CASSLRSGGQYGYTF,TGCGCCAGCAGCTTGAGGTCCGGAGGCCAGTATGGCTACACCTTC
TRBD1,few,TRBJ2-1,TRBV7-8,CASSRQGPYNEQFF,TGTGCCAGCAGCCGACAGGGCCCCTACAATGAGCAGTTCTTC
NA,few,TRBJ2-7,TRBV7-2,CASSSLLGFYEQYF,TGTGCCAGCAGCTCTCTCCTGGGTTTTTACGAGCAGTACTTC
TRBD1,few,TRBJ2-2,TRBV6-4,CASKPDRGVAGELFF,TGTGCCAGCAAGCCCGACAGGGGTGTCGCCGGGGAGCTGTTTTTT
NA,NA,TRBJ2-1,TRBV20-1,CSAGRDSYNEQFF,TGCAGTGCTGGGAGAGACTCCTACAATGAGCAGTTCTTC
NA,few,TRBJ2-2,TRBV5-1,CASRRAVGGTGELFF,TGCGCCAGCAGAAGGGCGGTCGGGGGCACCGGGGAGCTGTTTTTT
NA,few,TRBJ2-5,TRBV7-9,CASSDDKGWGTQYF,TGTGCCAGCAGCGACGACAAGGGATGGGGGACCCAGTACTTC
TRBD2,NA,TRBJ2-7,TRBV20-1,CSARDPQLATGEQYF,TGCAGTGCTAGAGATCCCCAACTAGCGACCGGGGAGCAGTACTTC
NA,few,TRBJ2-1,TRBV18,CASSPPSRGSYNEQFF,TGTGCCAGCTCACCACCAAGCAGGGGCTCCTACAATGAGCAGTTCTTC
TRBD1,few,TRBJ2-2,TRBV20-1,CSARVTGGRSGELFF,TGCAGTGCTAGAGTTACAGGGGGCCGGTCCGGGGAGCTGTTTTTT
NA,NA,TRBJ2-7,TRBV6-2/TRBV6-3,CASSSTGRYEQYF,TGTGCCAGCAGTTCTACAGGGCGGTACGAGCAGTACTTC
NA,NA,TRBJ1-2,TRBV5-5,CASSSLRVHGYTF,TGTGCCAGCAGCAGCTTGAGGGTCCACGGCTACACCTTC
TRBD2,NA,TRBJ2-7,TRBV12-3/TRBV12-4,CASSPTSGRFQQYF,TGTGCCAGCAGCCCGACTAGCGGGAGGTTTCAGCAGTACTTC
NA,few,TRBJ2-7,TRBV7-2,CASSHETILSYEQYF,TGTGCCAGCAGCCACGAGACAATCCTCTCCTACGAGCAGTACTTC
NA,few,TRBJ2-7,TRBV4-3,CASSQEMGTYEQYF,TGCGCCAGCAGCCAAGAAATGGGGACCTACGAGCAGTACTTC
NA,NA,TRBJ2-1,TRBV28,CASRTNLLNNEQFF,TGTGCCAGCAGAACTAACCTACTGAACAATGAGCAGTTCTTC
TRBD2,many,TRBJ2-2,TRBV10-3,CAISPGTSGNTGELFF,TGTGCCATCAGTCCTGGGACTAGCGGGAACACCGGGGAGCTGTTTTTT
NA,NA,TRBJ2-3,TRBV4-3,CASSQDPGRPDTQYF,TGCGCCAGCAGCCAAGATCCTGGTCGCCCAGATACGCAGTATTTT
TRBD2,once,TRBJ2-5,TRBV29-1,CSVYAGGPVGTQYF,TGCAGCGTTTACGCGGGAGGGCCGGTTGGGACCCAGTACTTC
NA,NA,TRBJ2-7,TRBV5-1,CASSLVGGGSTYEQYF,TGCGCCAGCAGCTTGGTTGGAGGGGGCTCCACCTACGAGCAGTACTTC
NA,once,TRBJ2-3,TRBV25-1,CASSEGKLTGSDTQYF,TGTGCCAGCAGTGAAGGGAAGCTCACAGGGTCAGATACGCAGTATTTT
TRBD1,NA,TRBJ2-7,TRBV11-2,CASSPGGQILYEQYF,TGTGCCAGCAGCCCAGGGGGACAGATACTATACGAGCAGTACTTC
NA,NA,TRBJ2-2,TRBV10-3,CAISSMSTGELFF,TGTGCCATATCCTCCATGAGCACCGGGGAGCTGTTTTTT